This entry lists 10 T cell receptor beta chains sequenced from one sample in a study of identical twins. Using its own MiXCR run on the 5' RACE reads, TCRdb lists one record per CDR3 protein. The data show around 480,000 distinct CDR3 sequences, 14% seen once. These data also formed part of another study, on yellow fever vaccine responses in identical twins.

Input material: CD4+ T cells sorted from blood. The receptor source for this set is a woman aged 18-35 years in good health.

There are a few counts of this clonotype. The chain carries TRBV20-1 and TRBJ2-7, with D possibly TRBD2 on 6 matching bases. With 7 bases removed from V and 0 bases from J, the gap between germline ends came to 16 bases. Germline V lookup: CDR1 DFQATT, CDR2 SNEGSKA (reference sequence). The CDR3 loop spans 14 amino acids. CDR3 in DNA: TGCAGTGGGAGTGGTGGGAGGACCTCCTACGAGCAGTACTTC. It encodes CSGSGGRTSYEQYF.

This clonotype came up a few times. The rearrangement joins TRBV10-3 to TRBJ1-3; D remains ambiguous. This CDR3 has 16 amino acids. The V and J ends lost 3 bases and 0 bases respectively, with 12 bases between them. CDR1 ENHRY and CDR2 SYGVKD come from the germline V gene. The DNA of the CDR3 is TGTGCCATCAGTGAATCGGGAAATCCCTCTGGAAACACCATATATTTT. Its translation is CAISESGNPSGNTIYF.

This clonotype was counted many times. The chain couples TRBV24-1 to TRBJ2-5, with TRBD2 matching 7 bases. The germline V gene has CDR1 KGHDR and CDR2 SFDVKD. The CDR3 is 14 residues long. Unmatched junction bases numbered 8, after V lost 9 bases and J lost 2 bases. The CDR3 region has the DNA TGTGCCACCGGGGGGGGAGGGCTACAAGAGACCCAGTACTTC. Its translation: CATGGGGLQETQYF.

The table lists this clonotype with many counts. The chain links TRBV7-9 to TRBJ2-5; D possibly matches TRBD1 or TRBD2 (5 bases each). V was clipped by 5 bases and J by 0 bases, with 7 bases between them. The length of the CDR3 is 13 residues. The germline CDR1 and CDR2 sequences are SEHNR and FQNEAQ (reference sequence). CDR3: CASSGTHQETQYF. In DNA form, the CDR3 reads TGTGCCAGCAGCGGGACCCACCAAGAGACCCAGTACTTC.

The sample holds many counts of this clonotype. This chain uses TRBV20-1 with TRBJ2-3, with 10 bases aligning to TRBD2. The CDR3 runs 14 residues. The V gene's germline CDR1 is DFQATT and CDR2 SNEGSKA (reference sequence). Losses at the gene ends were 3 bases for V and 7 bases for J; bases not matched to a gene: 7. The CDR3 bases are TGCAGTGCTAGTTTAGCGGGAGGAAGGAATACGCAGTATTTT. This codes for CSASLAGGRNTQYF.

This clonotype was seen ten or more times. The V call is TRBV12-3 or TRBV12-4, the J call TRBJ2-7; D call uncertain. Trimming shortened V by 3 bases and J by 6 bases, and 15 bases separated the two germline ends. The CDR3 totals 14 residues. For the CDR3, the DNA is TGTGCCAGCAGTTTCCGTGGGGTCGTCTTCGAGCAGTACTTC. It translates to CASSFRGVVFEQYF.

The chain uses TRBV10-1 and TRBJ2-1; D possibly corresponds to TRBD2 (5 bases). Trimming took off 4 bases at V and 10 bases at J, with 14 bases between the two ends. This CDR3 comprises 13 residues. Per germline, CDR1 WNHNN and CDR2 SYGVQD (reference sequence). In DNA, the CDR3 is TGCGCCAGCAGTGGACTGGGAAGAGGGGAGCAGTTCTTC. This translates into CASSGLGRGEQFF.

The CDR3 DNA reads TGCAGTGCTAGAGATCTCGGGGATTCACCCCTCCACTTT. It translates to CSARDLGDSPLHF. This chain uses TRBV20-1 with TRBJ1-6, with D hard to call. Between the trimmed V and J ends, which lost 0 bases and 8 bases, there was a span of 8 bases. Germline V gene sequence: CDR1 DFQATT, CDR2 SNEGSKA (reference sequence). This CDR3 comprises 13 residues.

This clonotype was seen a handful of times. The gene calls are TRBV4-3 and TRBJ2-1; 14 bases align to TRBD2. The CDR3 sequence is 18 residues long. V lost 2 bases, J lost 3 bases, and 6 bases stayed unmatched. Germline-derived CDR1 and CDR2 are LGHNA and YSLEER. The CDR3 spells CASSQQTSGRAGYNEQFF. The CDR3 coding sequence is TGCGCCAGCAGCCAACAGACTAGCGGGAGGGCCGGCTACAATGAGCAGTTCTTC.

V gene TRBV10-3 combines with J gene TRBJ1-5, with D maybe TRBD1 (5 bases). V was trimmed by 10 bases and J by 7 bases, leaving 14 bases between them. The CDR3 length is 12 residues. CDR1 ENHRY and CDR2 SYGVKD come from the germline V gene. The CDR3 loop reads CATRGENQPQHF. Written as DNA, the CDR3 is TGTGCCACCCGGGGGGAGAACCAGCCCCAGCATTTT.